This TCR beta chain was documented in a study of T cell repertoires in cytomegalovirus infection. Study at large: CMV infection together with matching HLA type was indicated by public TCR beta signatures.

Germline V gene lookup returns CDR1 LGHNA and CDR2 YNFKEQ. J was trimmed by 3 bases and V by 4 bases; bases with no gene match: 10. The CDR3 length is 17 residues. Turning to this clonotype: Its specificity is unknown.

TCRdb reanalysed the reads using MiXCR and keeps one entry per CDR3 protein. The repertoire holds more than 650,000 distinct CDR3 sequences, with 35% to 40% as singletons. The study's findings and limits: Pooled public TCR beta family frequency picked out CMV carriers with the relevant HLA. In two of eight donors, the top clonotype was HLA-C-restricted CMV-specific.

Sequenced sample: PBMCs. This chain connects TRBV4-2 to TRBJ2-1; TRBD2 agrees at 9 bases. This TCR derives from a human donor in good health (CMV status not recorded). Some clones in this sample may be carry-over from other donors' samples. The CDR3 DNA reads TGTGCCAGCAGCCGGGGACTAGCCCTCCTCAACTACAATGAGCAGTTCTTC. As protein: CASSRGLALLNYNEQFF.